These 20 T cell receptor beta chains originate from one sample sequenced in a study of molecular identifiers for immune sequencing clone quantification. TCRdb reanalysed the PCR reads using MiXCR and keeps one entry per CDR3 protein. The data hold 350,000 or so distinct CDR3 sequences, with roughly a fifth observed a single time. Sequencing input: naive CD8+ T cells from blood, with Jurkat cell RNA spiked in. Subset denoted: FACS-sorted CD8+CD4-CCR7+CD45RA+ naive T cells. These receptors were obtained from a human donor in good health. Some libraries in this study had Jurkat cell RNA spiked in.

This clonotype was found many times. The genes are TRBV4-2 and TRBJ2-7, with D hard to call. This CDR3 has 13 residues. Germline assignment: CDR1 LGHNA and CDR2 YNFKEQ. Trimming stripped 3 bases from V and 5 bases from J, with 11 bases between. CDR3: CASSQGNGHEQYF. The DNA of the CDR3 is TGTGCCAGCAGCCAGGGGAACGGTCACGAGCAGTACTTC.

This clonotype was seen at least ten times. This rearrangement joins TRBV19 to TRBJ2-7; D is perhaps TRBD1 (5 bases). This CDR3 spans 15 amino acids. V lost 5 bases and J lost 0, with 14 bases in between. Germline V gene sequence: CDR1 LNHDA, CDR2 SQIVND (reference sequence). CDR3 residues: CASSRSRDSSYEQYF. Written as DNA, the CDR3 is TGTGCCAGTAGTCGGTCGAGAGACAGCTCCTACGAGCAGTACTTC. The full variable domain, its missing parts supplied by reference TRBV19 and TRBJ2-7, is DGGITQSPKYLFRKEGQNVTLSCEQNLNHDAMYWYRQDPGQGLRLIYYSQIVNDFQKGDIAEGYSVSREKKESFPLTVTSAQKNPTAFYLCASSRSRDSSYEQYFGPGTRLTVT.

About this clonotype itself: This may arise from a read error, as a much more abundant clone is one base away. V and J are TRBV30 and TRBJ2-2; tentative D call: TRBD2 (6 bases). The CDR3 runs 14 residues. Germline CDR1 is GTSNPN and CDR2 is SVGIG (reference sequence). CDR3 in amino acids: CAWSWLANAGELFF. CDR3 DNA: TGTGCCTGGAGTTGGCTAGCGAACGCCGGGGAGCTGTTTTTT.

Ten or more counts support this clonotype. Here the CDR3 DNA reads TGTGCCAGCAGCTTAGTCACGGACAGCGCCACTGAAGCTTTCTTT. It yields the protein CASSLVTDSATEAFF. The genes are TRBV11-1 and TRBJ1-1, with D perhaps matching TRBD1 (6 bases). Trimming took off 1 base at V and 4 bases at J, with 13 bases between the two ends. Germline CDR1 reads SGHAT; CDR2 reads FQDESV (reference sequence). CDR3 length: 15 amino acids.

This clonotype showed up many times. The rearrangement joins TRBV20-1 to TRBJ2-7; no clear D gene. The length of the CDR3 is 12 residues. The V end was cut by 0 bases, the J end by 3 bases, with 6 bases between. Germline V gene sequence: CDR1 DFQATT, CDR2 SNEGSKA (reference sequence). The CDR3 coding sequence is TGCAGTGCTAGAGACCTCTACTACGAGCAGTACTTC. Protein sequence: CSARDLYYEQYF.

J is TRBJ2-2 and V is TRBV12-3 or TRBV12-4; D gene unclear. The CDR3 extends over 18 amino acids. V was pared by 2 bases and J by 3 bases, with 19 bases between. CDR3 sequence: CASSLFIGFRGDTGELFF. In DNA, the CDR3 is TGTGCCAGCAGTTTATTTATTGGGTTCAGAGGTGACACCGGGGAGCTGTTTTTT.

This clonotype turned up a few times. The CDR3 loop is CSARDQVRASGIGFPYEQYF. CDR3 coding DNA: TGCAGTGCTAGAGATCAAGTTAGAGCTAGCGGGATCGGTTTCCCCTACGAGCAGTACTTC. The chain uses TRBV20-1 and TRBJ2-7; 9 bases line up with TRBD2. This CDR3 has 20 amino acids. Trimming cost V 0 bases and J 2 bases; bases outside gene matches: 20. Germline values: CDR1 DFQATT, CDR2 SNEGSKA (reference sequence).

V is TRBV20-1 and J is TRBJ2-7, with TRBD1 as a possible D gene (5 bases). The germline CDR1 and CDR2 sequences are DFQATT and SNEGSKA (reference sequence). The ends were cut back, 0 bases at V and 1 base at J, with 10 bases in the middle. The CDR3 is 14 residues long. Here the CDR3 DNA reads TGCAGTGCTAGAGAGCACAGGATTTCCTACGAGCAGTACTTC. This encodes CSAREHRISYEQYF.

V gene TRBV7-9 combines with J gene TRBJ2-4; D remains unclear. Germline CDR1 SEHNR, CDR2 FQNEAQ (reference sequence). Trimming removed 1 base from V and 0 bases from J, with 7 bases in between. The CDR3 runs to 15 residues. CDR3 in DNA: TGTGCCAGCAGCTTAGTGTCACTAGCCAAAAACATTCAGTACTTC. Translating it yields CASSLVSLAKNIQYF.

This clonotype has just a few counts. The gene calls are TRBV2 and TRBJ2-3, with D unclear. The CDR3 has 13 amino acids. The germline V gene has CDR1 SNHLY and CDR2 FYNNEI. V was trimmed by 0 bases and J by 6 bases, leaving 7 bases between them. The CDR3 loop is CASSEAGSDTQYF. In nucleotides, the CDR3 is TGTGCCAGCAGTGAAGCGGGAAGTGATACGCAGTATTTT.

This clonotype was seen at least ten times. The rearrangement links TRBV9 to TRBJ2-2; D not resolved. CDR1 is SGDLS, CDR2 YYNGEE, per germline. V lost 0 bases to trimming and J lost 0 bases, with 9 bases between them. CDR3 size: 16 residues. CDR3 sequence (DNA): TGTGCCAGCAGCGTAGTTCCGCAAGCGAACACCGGGGAGCTGTTTTTT. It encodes CASSVVPQANTGELFF.

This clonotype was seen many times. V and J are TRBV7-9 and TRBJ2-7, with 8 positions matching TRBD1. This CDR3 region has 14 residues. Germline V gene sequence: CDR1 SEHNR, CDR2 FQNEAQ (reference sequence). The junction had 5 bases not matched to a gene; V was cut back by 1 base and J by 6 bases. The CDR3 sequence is CASSLGTGTSEQYF. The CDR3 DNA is TGTGCCAGCAGCTTAGGGACAGGGACGTCCGAGCAGTACTTC.

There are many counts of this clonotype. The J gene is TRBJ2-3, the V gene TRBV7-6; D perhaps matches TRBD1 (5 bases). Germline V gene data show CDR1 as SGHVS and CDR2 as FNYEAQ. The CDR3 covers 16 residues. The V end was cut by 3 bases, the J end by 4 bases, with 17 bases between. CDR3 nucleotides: TGTGCCAGCAGCTTCGATTGGTCTCAGGGTTCAGATACGCAGTATTTT. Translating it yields CASSFDWSQGSDTQYF.

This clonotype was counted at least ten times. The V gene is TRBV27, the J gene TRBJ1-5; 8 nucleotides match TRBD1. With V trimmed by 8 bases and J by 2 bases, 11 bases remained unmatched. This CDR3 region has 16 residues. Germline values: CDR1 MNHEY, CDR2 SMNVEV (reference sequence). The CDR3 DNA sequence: TGTGCCAGCGACCCGAGGGCAGGGGGCGGCAATCAGCCCCAGCATTTT. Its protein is CASDPRAGGGNQPQHF.

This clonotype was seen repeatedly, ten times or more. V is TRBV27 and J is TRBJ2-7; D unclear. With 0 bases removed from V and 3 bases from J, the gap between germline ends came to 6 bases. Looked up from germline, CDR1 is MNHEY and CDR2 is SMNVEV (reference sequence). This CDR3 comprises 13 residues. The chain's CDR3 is CASSLSGNYEQYF. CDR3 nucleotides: TGTGCCAGCAGTTTATCAGGGAACTACGAGCAGTACTTC.

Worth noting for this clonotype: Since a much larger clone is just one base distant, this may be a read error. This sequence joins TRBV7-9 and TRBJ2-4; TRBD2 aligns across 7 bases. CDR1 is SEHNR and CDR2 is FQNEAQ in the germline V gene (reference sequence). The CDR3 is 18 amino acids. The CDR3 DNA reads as TGTGTCAGCAGCCCTACCGGGCGGGCGGGAGATCCCAAAAACATTCAGTACTTC. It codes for CVSSPTGRAGDPKNIQYF.

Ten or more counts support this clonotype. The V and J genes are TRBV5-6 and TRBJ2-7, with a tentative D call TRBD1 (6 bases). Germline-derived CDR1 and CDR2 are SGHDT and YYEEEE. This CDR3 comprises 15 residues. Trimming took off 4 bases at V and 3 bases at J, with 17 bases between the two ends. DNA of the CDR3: TGTGCCAGCAGCGGCGAGGGACACCCAAGCTACGAGCAGTACTTC. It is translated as CASSGEGHPSYEQYF. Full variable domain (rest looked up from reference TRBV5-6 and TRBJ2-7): DAGVTQSPTHLIKTRGQQVTLRCSPKSGHDTVSWYQQALGQGPQFIFQYYEEEERQRGNFPDRFSGHQFPNYSSELNVNALLLGDSALYLCASSGEGHPSYEQYFGPGTRLTVT.

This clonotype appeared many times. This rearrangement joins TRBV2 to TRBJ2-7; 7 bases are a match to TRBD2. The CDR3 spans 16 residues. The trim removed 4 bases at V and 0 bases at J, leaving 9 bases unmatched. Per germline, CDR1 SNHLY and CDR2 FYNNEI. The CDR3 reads CASSALGGGHSYEQYF. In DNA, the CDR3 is TGTGCCAGCAGTGCGCTGGGCGGGGGTCACTCCTACGAGCAGTACTTC.

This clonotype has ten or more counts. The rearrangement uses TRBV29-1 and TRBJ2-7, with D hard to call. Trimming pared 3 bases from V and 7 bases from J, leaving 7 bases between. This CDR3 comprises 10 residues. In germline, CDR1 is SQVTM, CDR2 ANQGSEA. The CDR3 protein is CSVDAGEQYF. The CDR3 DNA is TGCAGCGTTGACGCCGGGGAGCAGTACTTC.

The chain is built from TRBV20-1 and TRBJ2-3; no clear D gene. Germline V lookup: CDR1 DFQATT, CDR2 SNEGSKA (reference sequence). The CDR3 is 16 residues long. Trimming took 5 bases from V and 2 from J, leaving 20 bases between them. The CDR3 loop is CSAHDVDLPHTDTQYF. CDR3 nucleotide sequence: TGCAGTGCTCACGACGTTGACTTACCTCACACAGATACGCAGTATTTT.